Following are 24 T cell receptor beta chains from one sample sequenced in a study of cytomegalovirus exposure and HLA in healthy donors. The PCR made use of 60 Vbeta and 13 Jbeta primers. Clones were read by immunoSEQ multiplex PCR, and TCRdb kept only the in-frame ones, dropping some. The sample shows around 150,000 clones, 70% to 85% of them seen only once. The source material was PBMCs. The receptors here all came from a man in his forties in good health and CMV-seronegative.

Worth noting for this clone: One junction end does not reproduce the germline sequence, and a read error may be involved. The chain links TRBV4-2 to TRBJ2-6, with a possible D match to TRBD1 (5 bases). The length of the CDR3 is 16 residues. Looked up from germline, CDR1 is LGHNA and CDR2 is YNFKEQ. CDR3 DNA sequence: TGTGCCAGCAGCCAAGGTGCAACTTCTGGGGCCAACGGCCTGACTTTC. Protein: CASSQGATSGANGLTF.

This clone was detected a few times. The V gene is TRBV4-1, the J gene TRBJ2-6; no firm D call. Germline-derived CDR1 and CDR2 are MGHRA and YSYEKL. The CDR3 is made up of 14 amino acids. V was shortened by 6 bases and J by 0 bases, with 6 bases between the two germline ends. CDR3 region: CASRHLSGANVLTF. The CDR3 coding sequence is TGCGCCAGCAGACACCTCTCTGGGGCCAACGTCCTGACTTTC.

The V call is TRBV19, the J call TRBJ1-4; the D is unclear. V dropped 3 bases and J dropped 5 bases, with 13 bases sitting between them. Germline loops: CDR1 LNHDA, CDR2 SQIVND (reference sequence). The CDR3 runs to 15 residues. As DNA, the CDR3 is TGTGCCAGTAGTATTCGAGGGCAGTACAATGAAAAACTGTTTTTT. Translation: CASSIRGQYNEKLFF.

CDR3 in amino acids: CASSLVASRRSYNEQFF. The CDR3 nucleotides read TGTGCCAGCAGCTTAGTCGCCTCTAGACGGAGCTACAATGAGCAGTTCTTC. This chain connects TRBV13 to TRBJ2-1, with no clear D. Germline lookup yields CDR1 PRHDT and CDR2 FYEKMQ (reference sequence). The germline V and J ends were trimmed by 1 base and 3 bases, with 16 bases remaining between them. This CDR3 region has 17 residues.

The chain carries TRBV10-3 and TRBJ2-5; 7 positions match TRBD2. The CDR3 sequence is 14 residues long. Germline-derived CDR1 and CDR2 are ENHRY and SYGVKD. J was trimmed by 1 base and V by 3 bases; bases with no gene match: 2. DNA of the CDR3: TGTGCCATCAGTGATTCTAGCGGCCAAGAGACCCAGTACTTC. Translation: CAISDSSGQETQYF.

This clone was counted a single time. The V call is TRBV30, the J call TRBJ1-1; D remains ambiguous. Germline CDR1 and CDR2: GTSNPN and SVGIG (reference sequence). Trimming cost V 4 bases and J 5 bases, with 11 bases left between them. The CDR3 runs to 12 residues. The CDR3 loop reads CAWMRIKTEAFF. DNA for the CDR3: TGTGCCTGGATGCGAATCAAAACTGAAGCTTTCTTT.

The gene calls are TRBV9 and TRBJ2-2, with a possible D match to TRBD2 (6 bases). Looked up from germline, CDR1 is SGDLS and CDR2 is YYNGEE. This CDR3 has 14 residues. The ends were cut back, 4 bases at V and 9 bases at J, with 16 bases in the middle. DNA for the CDR3: TGTGCCAGCAGCCCACCCCCGGGGAGGCGGGAGCTGTTTTTT. Translated: CASSPPPGRRELFF.

The chain carries TRBV6-5 and TRBJ1-4; 7 positions match TRBD1. There are 15 residues in the CDR3. Germline V gene sequence: CDR1 MNHEY, CDR2 SVGAGI. V lost 5 bases, J lost 7 bases, and 10 bases stayed unmatched. Here the CDR3 DNA reads TGTGCCAGCAGTCGACAGGGCGCGGTTCGTGAAAAACTGTTTTTT. This gives the protein CASSRQGAVREKLFF.

A word on this clone: At one end the junction does not follow the germline gene, possibly because of a read error. The chain links TRBV7-9 to TRBJ2-7, with 7 nucleotides matching TRBD2. The CDR3 has 19 amino acids. Germline CDR1 is SEHNR and CDR2 is FQNEAQ (reference sequence). The CDR3 region is CSSSPLQDPMERDHYEQYF. CDR3 DNA: TGTTCCAGCAGCCCCCTACAGGACCCGATGGAGCGGGACCACTACGAGCAGTACTTC.

The chain links TRBV18 to TRBJ2-3; D is undetermined. Germline CDR1 and CDR2: KGHSH and LQKENI. Trimming cost V 5 bases and J 0 bases, with 9 bases left between them. CDR3 length: 14 amino acids. DNA for the CDR3: TGTGCCAGCTCATCTTCACAGAGCACAGATACGCAGTATTTT. Translated: CASSSSQSTDTQYF.

This sequence joins TRBV2 and TRBJ1-6, with 7 bases identical to TRBD1. CDR3 size: 15 residues. Germline trimming cut 5 bases from V and 7 bases from J; bases unmatched to any gene: 8. Germline V gives CDR1 SNHLY, CDR2 FYNNEI. CDR3 loop: CASSQTGTENSPLHF. The CDR3 nucleotides are TGTGCCAGCAGTCAAACCGGGACAGAAAATTCACCCCTCCACTTT.

The chain combines TRBV11-3 with TRBJ2-3, with TRBD2 matching 7 bases. Germline lookup yields CDR1 SGHNT and CDR2 YENEEA. V lost 6 bases and J lost 7; bases outside the gene matches: 13. The CDR3 totals 15 residues. This CDR3 reads CASSQAGMPHYTQYF. Here the CDR3 DNA reads TGTGCCAGCAGTCAAGCGGGGATGCCTCACTATACGCAGTATTTT.

The chain recombines TRBV9 with TRBJ2-7; TRBD2 matches at 7 bases. CDR1 is SGDLS, CDR2 YYNGEE, per germline. The junction had 11 bases not matched to a gene; V was cut back by 3 bases and J by 5 bases. CDR3 size: 15 residues. The CDR3 sequence: CASSAPAGVGHEQYF. As DNA, the CDR3 is TGTGCCAGCAGCGCCCCGGCGGGAGTAGGCCACGAGCAGTACTTC.

V is TRBV28 and J is TRBJ2-3; TRBD2 agrees at 7 bases. V lost 3 bases to trimming and J lost 1 base; unmatched junction nucleotides: 1. CDR1 is MDHEN, CDR2 SYDVKM, per germline. The CDR3 runs to 14 residues. The CDR3, as DNA: TGTGCCAGCAGTTTCACTAGCGGCACAGATACGCAGTATTTT. Translated, it gives CASSFTSGTDTQYF.

The chain couples TRBV27 to TRBJ1-2; 11 positions agree with TRBD1. This CDR3 has 15 residues. V was pared by 5 bases and J by 2 bases, with 4 bases of the junction left unmatched. Germline loops: CDR1 MNHEY, CDR2 SMNVEV (reference sequence). The CDR3 sequence is CASSPGQGVNYGYTF. CDR3 in DNA: TGTGCCAGCAGTCCGGGACAGGGGGTAAACTATGGCTACACCTTC.

This chain connects TRBV2 to TRBJ2-3; D remains ambiguous. V lost 11 bases and J 6 bases, leaving 15 bases between the germline ends. The V gene's germline CDR1 is SNHLY and CDR2 FYNNEI. The CDR3 is made up of 12 amino acids. CDR3: CAVPFPQDTQYF. CDR3 in DNA: TGTGCCGTCCCGTTCCCACAGGATACGCAGTATTTT.

This clone was found a few times. The V gene is TRBV11-2, the J gene TRBJ2-1, with 7 bases that match TRBD2. Germline V CDR1 and CDR2: SGHAT, FQNNGV. The CDR3 has 16 amino acids. V was clipped by 5 bases and J by 8 bases; unmatched bases: 15. CDR3: CASSATGGSPGDEQFF. The DNA for the CDR3 is TGTGCCAGCAGCGCAACCGGCGGGAGCCCCGGGGATGAGCAGTTCTTC.

This clone has a handful of counts. This chain links TRBV11-2 with TRBJ2-7; 10 bases are a match to TRBD1. The germline CDR1 and CDR2 sequences are SGHAT and FQNNGV. The CDR3 length is 15 residues. After removal of 5 bases from V and 5 bases from J, the junction contained 9 bases not matched to a gene. CDR3 loop: CASSKRTGGLNEQYF. CDR3 sequence (DNA): TGTGCCAGCAGCAAAAGGACAGGGGGTCTCAACGAGCAGTACTTC.

J is TRBJ2-7 and V is TRBV11-1, with 9 bases aligning to TRBD1. The ends lost 6 bases at V and 4 bases at J; junction bases unmatched: 16. This CDR3 has 17 residues. The germline V gene encodes CDR1 SGHAT and CDR2 FQDESV (reference sequence). CDR3 coding DNA: TGTGCCAGCAGACCCGCCTTGGACAGGGGAGGTGAATACGAGCAGTACTTC. Amino acid sequence: CASRPALDRGGEYEQYF.

The CDR3 DNA follows: TGTGCCAGCAGCCAAACTAGCGGAGGGGGGCAAGAGACCCAGTACTTC. Amino acids: CASSQTSGGGQETQYF. V usage is TRBV4-2 and J usage is TRBJ2-7; TRBD2 matches at 8 bases. The DNA matches TRBJ2-5 better at its end, which makes the J call doubtful. The length of the CDR3 is 16 residues. The germline V gene has CDR1 LGHNA and CDR2 YNFKEQ.

This chain uses TRBV29-1 with TRBJ2-3; 10 bases agree with TRBD2. There are 17 residues in the CDR3. Losses at the gene ends were 8 bases for V and 2 bases for J; bases not matched to a gene: 16. The V gene's germline CDR1 is SQVTM and CDR2 ANQGSEA. In DNA, the CDR3 is TGCAGCTCAACAAGCACTAGCGGGGAGGGGCCCACAGATACGCAGTATTTT. Residues: CSSTSTSGEGPTDTQYF.

The rearrangement uses TRBV7-9 and TRBJ1-1; 8 bases map to TRBD1. The CDR3 is made up of 17 amino acids. Trimming removed 5 bases from V and 3 bases from J; junction bases left unmatched: 14. The germline V gene encodes CDR1 SEHNR and CDR2 FQNEAQ (reference sequence). The CDR3 DNA sequence: TGTGCCAGCAGCCCACGACAGGGGCATATTAGGGACACTGAAGCTTTCTTT. This translates into CASSPRQGHIRDTEAFF.

The CDR3 loop is CASSISQGAGNQPQHF. Written as DNA, the CDR3 is TGTGCCAGTAGTATTTCTCAGGGGGCGGGAAATCAGCCCCAGCATTTT. This sequence joins TRBV19 and TRBJ1-5, with TRBD1 matching 8 bases. The germline gives CDR1 LNHDA, CDR2 SQIVND (reference sequence). With 3 bases clipped from V and 4 bases from J, the junction kept 8 bases outside the gene matches. The CDR3 totals 16 residues. The whole variable domain, filled in from reference TRBV19 and TRBJ1-5, reads DGGITQSPKYLFRKEGQNVTLSCEQNLNHDAMYWYRQDPGQGLRLIYYSQIVNDFQKGDIAEGYSVSREKKESFPLTVTSAQKNPTAFYLCASSISQGAGNQPQHFGDGTRLSIL.

CDR3 amino acids: CASTHKGLAGRLSYEQYF. CDR3 DNA sequence: TGTGCCAGCACCCATAAAGGGCTGGCGGGCCGCCTATCCTACGAGCAGTACTTC. The chain carries TRBV5-4 and TRBJ2-7; D possibly corresponds to TRBD2 (5 bases). The CDR3 totals 18 residues. The germline gives CDR1 SGHNT, CDR2 YYREEE (reference sequence). With 6 bases removed from V and 1 base from J, the gap between germline ends came to 26 bases.